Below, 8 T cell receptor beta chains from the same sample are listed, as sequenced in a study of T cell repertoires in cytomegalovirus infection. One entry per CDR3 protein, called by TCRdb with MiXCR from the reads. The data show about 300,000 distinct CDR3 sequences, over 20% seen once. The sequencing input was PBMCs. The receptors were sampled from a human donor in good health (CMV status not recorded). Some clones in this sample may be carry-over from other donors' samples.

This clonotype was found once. CDR3 amino acids: CASSEATSYNEQFF. The CDR3 DNA reads as TGTGCCAGCAGTGAAGCTACTTCTTACAATGAGCAGTTCTTC. The chain has TRBV2 and TRBJ2-1; D remains ambiguous. Trimming pared 0 bases from V and 4 bases from J, leaving 7 bases between. In germline, CDR1 is SNHLY, CDR2 FYNNEI. The CDR3 loop spans 14 amino acids.

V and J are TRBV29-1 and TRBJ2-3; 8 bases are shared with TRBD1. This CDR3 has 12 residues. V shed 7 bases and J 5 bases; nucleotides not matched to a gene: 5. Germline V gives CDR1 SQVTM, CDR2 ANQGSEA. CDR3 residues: CSGRQGKDTQYF. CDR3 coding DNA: TGCAGCGGTCGACAGGGGAAAGATACGCAGTATTTT.

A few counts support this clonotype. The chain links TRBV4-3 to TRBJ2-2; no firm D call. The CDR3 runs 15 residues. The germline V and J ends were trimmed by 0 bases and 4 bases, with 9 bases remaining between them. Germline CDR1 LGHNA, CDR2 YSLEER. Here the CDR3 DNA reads TGCGCCAGCAGCCAAGATCGACTTACCACCGGGGAGCTGTTTTTT. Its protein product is CASSQDRLTTGELFF.

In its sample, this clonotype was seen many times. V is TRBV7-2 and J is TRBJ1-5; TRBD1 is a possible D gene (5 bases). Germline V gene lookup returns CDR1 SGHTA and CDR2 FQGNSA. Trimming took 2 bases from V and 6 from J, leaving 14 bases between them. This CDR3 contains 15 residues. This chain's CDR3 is CASSLFGGARQPQHF. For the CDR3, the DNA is TGTGCCAGCAGCTTATTCGGTGGGGCGCGTCAGCCCCAGCATTTT.

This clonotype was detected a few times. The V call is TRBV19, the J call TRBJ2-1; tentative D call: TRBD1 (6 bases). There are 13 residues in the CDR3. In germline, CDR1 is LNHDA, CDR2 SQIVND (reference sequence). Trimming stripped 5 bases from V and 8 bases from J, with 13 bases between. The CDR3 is CASSAQGAHEQFF. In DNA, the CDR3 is TGTGCCAGTAGTGCACAGGGAGCCCATGAGCAGTTCTTC.

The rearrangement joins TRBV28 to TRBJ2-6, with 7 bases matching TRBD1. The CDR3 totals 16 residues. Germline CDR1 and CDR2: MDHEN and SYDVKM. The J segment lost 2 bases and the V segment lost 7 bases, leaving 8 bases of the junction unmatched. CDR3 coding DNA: TGTGCCAGCACCCGACAGGGAATCCCTGGGGCCAACGTCCTGACTTTC. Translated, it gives CASTRQGIPGANVLTF.

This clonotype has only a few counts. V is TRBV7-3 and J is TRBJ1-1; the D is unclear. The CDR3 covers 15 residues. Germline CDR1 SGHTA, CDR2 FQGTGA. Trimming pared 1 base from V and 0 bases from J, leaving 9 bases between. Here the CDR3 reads CASSLSPAMNTEAFF. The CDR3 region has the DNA TGTGCCAGCAGCTTAAGCCCAGCCATGAACACTGAAGCTTTCTTT.

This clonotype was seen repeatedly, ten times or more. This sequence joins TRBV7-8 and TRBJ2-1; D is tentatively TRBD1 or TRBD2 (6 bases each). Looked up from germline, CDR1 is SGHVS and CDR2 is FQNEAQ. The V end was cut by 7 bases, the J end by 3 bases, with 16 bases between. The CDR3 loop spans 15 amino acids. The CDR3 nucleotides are TGTGCCAGCAAACTAGCCACGGACAGCTACAATGAGCAGTTCTTC. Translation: CASKLATDSYNEQFF.